This T cell receptor beta chain was sequenced for a study of T cells in Graves' hyperthyroidism and ophthalmopathy. Amplification yielded TCR beta CDR3 regions, with RNA transcripts as the source. First-round RT-PCR with HTBI primers amplified the TCR CDR3 region. TCRdb reprocessed the multiplex PCR reads with MiXCR, giving one entry per CDR3 protein. The sample lists almost 600,000 distinct CDR3 sequences; 46% were seen once. Study results and caveats: Progression to ophthalmopathy was predicted a median of approximately 6.4 months early.

As concerns this clonotype: Antigen specificity is unknown.

The authors deemed Graves' hyperthyroidism stable absent ophthalmopathy progression within 18 months. Each patient was aged 18 to 65 and had newly diagnosed hyperthyroidism of under 2 months' duration. Diagnoses were established using clinical symptoms, serum thyroxine and TRAb, thyroid ultrasound and orbital computed tomography. Germline V gene data show CDR1 as MNHEY and CDR2 as SMNVEV (reference sequence). Germline trimming cut 4 bases from V and 0 bases from J; bases unmatched to any gene: 3. This CDR3 comprises 16 residues. This receptor was taken from a woman aged 18-29 years with Graves' hyperthyroidism. The sequenced sample was peripheral blood or thyroid tissue (not recorded which). The J gene is TRBJ2-5, the V gene TRBV27, with 12 bases lining up with TRBD2. CDR3 bases: TGTGCCAGCAGTTCTTGGACTAGCGGGAACCAAGAGACCCAGTACTTC. This codes for CASSSWTSGNQETQYF.